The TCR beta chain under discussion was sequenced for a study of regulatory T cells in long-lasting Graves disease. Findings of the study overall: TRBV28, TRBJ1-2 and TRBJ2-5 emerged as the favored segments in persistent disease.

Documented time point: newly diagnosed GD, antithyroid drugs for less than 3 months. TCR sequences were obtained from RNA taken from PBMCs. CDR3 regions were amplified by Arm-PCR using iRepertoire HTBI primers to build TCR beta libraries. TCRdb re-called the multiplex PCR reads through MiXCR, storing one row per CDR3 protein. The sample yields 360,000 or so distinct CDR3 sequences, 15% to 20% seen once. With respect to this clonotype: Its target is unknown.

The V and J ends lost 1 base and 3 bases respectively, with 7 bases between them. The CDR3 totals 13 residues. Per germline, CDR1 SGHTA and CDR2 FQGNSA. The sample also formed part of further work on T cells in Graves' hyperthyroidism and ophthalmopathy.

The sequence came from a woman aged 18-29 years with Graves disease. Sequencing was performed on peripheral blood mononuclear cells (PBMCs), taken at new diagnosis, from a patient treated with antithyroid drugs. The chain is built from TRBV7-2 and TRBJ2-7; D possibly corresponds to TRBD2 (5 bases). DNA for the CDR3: TGTGCCAGCAGCTTAGACGGGATCTACGAGCAGTACTTC. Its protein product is CASSLDGIYEQYF.